Following are 32 T cell receptor beta chains from one sample sequenced in a study of CD8+ T cells in alopecia areata. Time point meaning: mouse skin 6 weeks after grafting, around onset of hair loss. After isolation, RNA underwent reverse transcription to generate cDNA as the sequencing template. Data came from immunoSEQ multiplex PCR; TCRdb stores just in-frame clones and leaves some out. This record lists approximately 5,600 clones, none seen once only, and the top ten clones contain approximately 30%. The starting material was skin, obtained at week 6. The receptors shown here come from a C3H/HeJ mouse with alopecia areata. The MHC haplotype recorded for the strain is H2-k.

This clone was recorded a few times. Genes and germline come from the mouse. The CDR3 goes on 4 residues after the read ends, and that part is filled in from the germline J gene. The V call is TRBV31, the J call TRBJ1-1; D remains ambiguous. Germline V gene lookup returns CDR1 GKSSPN and CDR2 SITVG. This CDR3 spans 11 amino acids. The sequenced part of the CDR3 DNA is TGTGCCTGGAGTCGAGGTTCA. Its translation: CAWSRGS. The whole CDR3 sequence reads CAWSRGSEVFF.

In this sample, this clone turned up a few times. The gene symbols are mouse symbols. With the read ending 4 residues before the CDR3 end, the germline J gene is used to fill in that end. The rearrangement uses TRBV5 and TRBJ2-5; 7 positions match TRBD2. CDR3 length: 15 amino acids. Germline values: CDR1 LGHNA, CDR2 YNLKQL (reference sequence). The CDR3 loop is CASSPRRTGEDTQYF. CDR3 bases read: TGTGCCAGCAGCCCCCGGCGGACTGGAGAAGAC.

This clone showed up many times. The genes and germline here are from mouse. The observed sequence ends 4 residues before the CDR3 terminus, with the missing tail filled in from the germline J gene. This chain joins TRBV1 and TRBJ1-2; tentative D call: TRBD1 (5 bases). Germline CDR1 NSQYPW, CDR2 LRSPGD (reference sequence). The CDR3 runs 15 residues. Trimming took off 0 bases at V and 4 bases at J, with 12 bases between the two ends. The DNA read from the CDR3 is TGCACCTGCAGTGCAGATCCGGCAGGGAGCTCC. It is translated as CTCSADPAGSS. In full, the CDR3 reads CTCSADPAGSSDYTF. The full variable domain, in which reference TRBV1 and TRBJ1-2 provide the parts outside the CDR3, is VTLLEQNPRWRLVPRGQAVNLRCILKNSQYPWMSWYQQDLQKQLQWLFTLRSPGDKEVKSLPGADYLATRVTDTELRLQVANMSQGRTLYCTCSADPAGSSDYTFGSGTRLLVI.

In this sample, this clone turned up many times. Genes and germline are mouse. The CDR3 end lies 4 residues beyond the end of the read and is filled in from the germline J gene. Different DNA sequences within this sample yield the same CDR3. V usage is TRBV29 and J usage is TRBJ1-2; 8 nucleotides line up with TRBD1. J lost 0 bases, V lost 6 bases, and 3 bases had no gene match. This CDR3 region has 14 residues. CDR1 and CDR2 (germline): MSHET, SYDVDS. The CDR3 sequence: CASSPDRANSDYTF. The sequenced part of the CDR3 DNA is TGTGCTAGCAGCCCGGACAGGGCAAACTCC.

This clone was recorded at least ten times. The germline and genes are mouse ones. The read terminates 4 residues before the CDR3 end, so the remaining end is supplied by the germline J gene. This rearrangement joins TRBV13-2 to TRBJ1-2, with 9 positions matching TRBD1. Unmatched junction bases numbered 2, after V lost 4 bases and J lost 4 bases. Germline V gene data show CDR1 as NNHNN and CDR2 as SYGAGS (reference sequence). CDR3 length: 13 amino acids. CDR3 sequence: CASGSGQGSDYTF. The CDR3 DNA, read in part, is TGTGCCAGCGGTTCGGGACAGGGCTCC.

This clone was observed many times. The listed genes are named as in mouse. The read ends 3 residues early relative to the CDR3; the germline J gene fills the gap. The rearrangement joins TRBV19 to TRBJ1-6; 9 bases agree with TRBD1. TRBJ1-6 is flagged as an ORF with uncertain function. The CDR3 contains 16 residues. The trim removed 5 bases at V and 3 bases at J, leaving 6 bases unmatched. Germline V gene sequence: CDR1 FNHDT, CDR2 SITEND (reference sequence). CDR3 sequence: CASRAPGQGYNSPLYF. The covered CDR3 bases are TGTGCCAGCAGGGCACCGGGACAGGGCTATAATTCGCCC.

This clone appeared many times. The gene names given are mouse names. From the germline J gene comes the end of the CDR3, since the read stops 4 residues before it. The chain combines TRBV16 with TRBJ1-2, with TRBD1 matching over 9 bases. The CDR3 spans 15 residues. Trimming took 1 base from V and 3 from J; bases not matched to a gene: 3. Germline V gene lookup returns CDR1 SGHSA and CDR2 FRNQAP. The CDR3 here is CASSLAGTGHSDYTF. The sequenced part of the CDR3 DNA is TGTGCAAGCAGCTTAGCCGGGACAGGGCACTCC.

Concerning this clone: Mouse gene names apply. Sequencing ends 4 residues short of the CDR3 end; the germline J gene provides the rest. The chain combines TRBV13-2 with TRBJ1-2; maybe TRBD1 (6 bases). Trimming removed 1 base from V and 0 bases from J, with 10 bases in between. Germline-derived CDR1 and CDR2 are NNHNN and SYGAGS (reference sequence). The CDR3 has 15 residues. CDR3 sequence: CASGDRPGANSDYTF. The sequenced part of the CDR3 DNA is TGTGCCAGCGGTGATCGGCCAGGGGCAAACTCC.

This clone was picked up many times. Gene names and germline match the mouse. The missing CDR3 end, 3 residues past where the read stops, is filled in from the germline J gene. This chain connects TRBV19 to TRBJ1-6; 10 bases agree with TRBD1. TRBJ1-6 is an open reading frame, and its role is uncertain. The CDR3 has 16 residues. The V segment lost 4 bases and the J segment 4 bases; nucleotides outside the gene matches: 5. Germline values: CDR1 FNHDT, CDR2 SITEND (reference sequence). The part of the CDR3 DNA that was read is TGTGCCAGCAGTCCCCGGACAGGGGGATATAATTCGCCC. Translated: CASSPRTGGYNSP. The entire CDR3 reads CASSPRTGGYNSPLYF.

On this clone: Gene names denote mouse genes. From the germline J gene comes the end of the CDR3, since the read stops 4 residues before it. V usage is TRBV1 and J usage is TRBJ2-3; 8 bases line up with TRBD2. Unmatched junction bases numbered 5, after V lost 0 bases and J lost 3 bases. Germline V gene sequence: CDR1 NSQYPW, CDR2 LRSPGD (reference sequence). The CDR3 spans 16 residues. This CDR3 is CTCSAEEGGRAETLYF. The part of the CDR3 DNA that was read is TGCACCTGCAGTGCAGAAGAGGGGGGGCGCGCAGAA.

In this sample, this clone turned up a few times. Each gene name is a mouse one. The read terminates 4 residues ahead of where the CDR3 ends, so the germline J gene completes it. This chain links TRBV19 with TRBJ1-1; 7 positions match TRBD1. Germline V gives CDR1 FNHDT, CDR2 SITEND (reference sequence). J was trimmed by 4 bases and V by 6 bases; bases with no gene match: 3. The CDR3 is 12 residues long. The chain's CDR3 is CASTPGGTEVFF. The CDR3 DNA, read in part, is TGTGCCAGCACCCCAGGGGGCACA.

This clone was observed a handful of times. Germline and genes here are mouse. CDR3 sequence reads: CASSHSYNSPLYF. The DNA read from the CDR3 is TGTGCCAGCAGTCACAGCTATAATTCGCCC. The chain has TRBV13-3 and TRBJ1-6; D is unclear. The CDR3 end falls 3 residues outside the read, so it is completed with the germline J gene. TRBJ1-6 has ORF status, its function being uncertain. The ends were cut back, 4 bases at V and 3 bases at J, with 5 bases in the middle. Germline CDR1 is NNHDY and CDR2 is SYVADS. The CDR3 sequence is 13 residues long.

This clone was found many times. These gene names are mouse names. The read ends 4 residues early relative to the CDR3; the germline J gene fills the gap. The rearrangement joins TRBV1 to TRBJ2-4; D perhaps matches TRBD1 (5 bases). Germline V lookup: CDR1 NSQYPW, CDR2 LRSPGD (reference sequence). The CDR3 sequence is 12 residues long. The sequenced part of the CDR3 DNA is TGCACCTGCAGTGGGACAAAAAAC. This codes for CTCSGTKN. The whole CDR3 reads CTCSGTKNTLYF.

This clone was seen at least ten times. Germline and genes here are mouse. Read coverage stops 4 residues before the CDR3 terminus; the germline J gene supplies the remainder. The V call is TRBV1, the J call TRBJ2-3; D might be TRBD1 (6 bases). The CDR3 has 15 residues. The V gene's germline CDR1 is NSQYPW and CDR2 LRSPGD (reference sequence). Trimming stripped 1 base from V and 0 bases from J, with 8 bases between. CDR3: CTCSAARGSAETLYF. Partial CDR3 DNA: TGCACCTGCAGTGCAGCCAGGGGTAGTGCAGAA.

Ten or more counts support this clone. Any gene name here is a mouse gene name. The CDR3 end falls 4 residues outside the read, so it is completed with the germline J gene. V usage is TRBV16 and J usage is TRBJ1-2; D is possibly TRBD1 (5 bases). V was clipped by 1 base and J by 0 bases, with 6 bases between them. CDR1 SGHSA and CDR2 FRNQAP come from the germline V gene. This CDR3 is 14 amino acids long. The covered CDR3 bases are TGTGCAAGCAGCTTAGGCAGGGCAAACTCC. This translates into CASSLGRANS. The entire CDR3 sequence reads CASSLGRANSDYTF.

This clone is medium-sized. The genes and germline here are from mouse. The read ends 3 residues early relative to the CDR3; the germline J gene fills the gap. The chain has TRBV17 and TRBJ1-6, with TRBD1 matching 7 bases. TRBJ1-6 is an ORF, with its function uncertain. CDR3 length equals 13 residues. From germline, CDR1 is MNHDT and CDR2 YYDKIL. The sequenced part of the CDR3 DNA is TGTGAGAACAGGGGAGTCTATAATTCGCCC. It translates to CENRGVYNSP. The entire CDR3 reads CENRGVYNSPLYF.

This clone was detected only a few times. The genes are named according to mouse. The read comes to an end 4 residues before the CDR3 does, leaving the germline J gene to fill in the end. The chain links TRBV13-3 to TRBJ2-1, with 13 bases matching TRBD2. Germline-derived CDR1 and CDR2 are NNHDY and SYVADS. This CDR3 has 15 amino acids. V was pared by 5 bases and J by 3 bases, with 2 bases of the junction left unmatched. Incomplete CDR3 DNA: TGTGCCAGCAGGGGGACTGGGGGGGTCTATGCT. Amino acids: CASRGTGGVYA. The CDR3 reads in full as CASRGTGGVYAEQFF.

Concerning this clone: The germline and genes are mouse ones. The CDR3 end falls 3 residues outside the read, so it is completed with the germline J gene. V usage is TRBV13-2 and J usage is TRBJ1-6; no clear D gene. TRBJ1-6 is an ORF; its function is uncertain. This CDR3 has 13 residues. Trimming shortened V by 4 bases and J by 0 bases, and 2 bases separated the two germline ends. Germline lookup yields CDR1 NNHNN and CDR2 SYGAGS (reference sequence). CDR3 sequence: CASGHSYNSPLYF. Incomplete CDR3 DNA: TGTGCCAGCGGTCATTCCTATAATTCGCCC.

With regard to this clone: The germline and genes are mouse ones. With the read ending 4 residues before the CDR3 end, the germline J gene is used to fill in that end. The rearrangement uses TRBV13-1 and TRBJ1-1; 7 bases fit TRBD1. The J segment lost 3 bases and the V segment lost 3 bases, leaving 5 bases of the junction unmatched. CDR3 length equals 14 residues. Per germline, CDR1 NSHNY and CDR2 SYGAGN. Here the CDR3 reads CASSGTGVDTEVFF. The CDR3 bases that were read are TGTGCCAGCAGTGGTACAGGGGTGGACACA.

A few counts support this clone. Gene and germline names: mouse. The read ends 4 residues before the CDR3 terminus; that terminus is restored from the germline J gene. The chain uses TRBV13-3 and TRBJ2-5; D gene ambiguous. The V and J ends lost 2 bases and 0 bases respectively, with 4 bases between them. CDR1 is NNHDY, CDR2 SYVADS, per germline. The CDR3 is made up of 13 amino acids. This chain's CDR3 is CASSDCNQDTQYF. The covered CDR3 bases are TGTGCCAGCAGTGACTGCAACCAAGAC.

This clone was observed many times. Gene and germline names: mouse. The read terminates 4 residues ahead of where the CDR3 ends, so the germline J gene completes it. This chain uses TRBV5 with TRBJ2-2; 12 bases are shared with TRBD1. The CDR3 is 17 amino acids. The trim removed 4 bases at V and 3 bases at J, leaving 6 bases unmatched. Looked up from germline, CDR1 is LGHNA and CDR2 is YNLKQL (reference sequence). The CDR3 loop reads CASSRPGQGAHTGQLYF. The sequenced part of the CDR3 DNA is TGTGCCAGCAGCCGTCCGGGACAGGGGGCGCACACCGGG.

This clone was detected ten times or more. The genes are named according to mouse. Read data end 4 residues before the CDR3 end; the end is taken from the germline J gene. The chain combines TRBV1 with TRBJ1-2; TRBD1 is a possible D gene (5 bases). The CDR3 totals 16 residues. V lost 0 bases and J 3 bases, leaving 14 bases between the germline ends. Looked up from germline, CDR1 is NSQYPW and CDR2 is LRSPGD (reference sequence). CDR3 bases read: TGCACCTGCAGTGCAGATCGTCGGGGAGGGGACTCC. Protein product: CTCSADRRGGDS. The whole CDR3 protein is CTCSADRRGGDSDYTF. Based on the CDR3 plus reference TRBV1 and TRBJ1-2, the full variable domain is VTLLEQNPRWRLVPRGQAVNLRCILKNSQYPWMSWYQQDLQKQLQWLFTLRSPGDKEVKSLPGADYLATRVTDTELRLQVANMSQGRTLYCTCSADRRGGDSDYTFGSGTRLLVI.

Comment on this clone: Mouse germline and gene names are used. The read ends 4 residues shy of where the CDR3 ends; the end is completed using the germline J gene. The chain employs TRBV13-3 and TRBJ1-2; TRBD1 matches 8 bases. Germline V CDR1 and CDR2: NNHDY, SYVADS. The CDR3 has 13 residues. V lost 5 bases to trimming and J lost 0 bases; unmatched junction nucleotides: 0. CDR3 amino acids: CASRTGANSDYTF. The part of the CDR3 DNA that was read is TGTGCCAGCAGGACAGGGGCAAACTCC.

As for this clone: Mouse gene names and germline throughout. The CDR3 goes on 4 residues after the read ends, and that part is filled in from the germline J gene. The V gene is TRBV13-1, the J gene TRBJ2-5, with D unresolved. CDR1 is NSHNY and CDR2 is SYGAGN in the germline V gene. The CDR3 has 13 residues. The chain's CDR3 is CASSDAQEDTQYF. The CDR3 DNA, read in part, is TGTGCCAGCAGTGATGCTCAGGAAGAC.

A remark on this clone: The listed genes are named as in mouse. Read sequence stops 4 residues before the CDR3 end, and the germline J gene provides the missing end. V and J are TRBV19 and TRBJ1-1; weak D call: TRBD1 (6 bases). The CDR3 is 14 residues long. The V and J ends lost 4 bases and 1 base respectively, with 11 bases between them. CDR1 and CDR2 (germline): FNHDT, SITEND (reference sequence). The CDR3 bases that were read are TGTGCCAGCAGTGGCTGGGGGGCGAACACA. Translating gives CASSGWGANT. The entire CDR3 sequence reads CASSGWGANTEVFF.

With respect to this clone: Genes here carry mouse names. Read coverage stops 4 residues before the CDR3 terminus; the germline J gene supplies the remainder. The chain couples TRBV13-3 to TRBJ2-5; 10 bases are shared with TRBD2. Germline V gives CDR1 NNHDY, CDR2 SYVADS. Losses at the gene ends were 5 bases for V and 3 bases for J; bases not matched to a gene: 0. This CDR3 region has 13 residues. The CDR3 region is CASRDWGQDTQYF. CDR3 DNA, as far as it was read: TGTGCCAGCAGGGACTGGGGGCAAGAC.

The table lists this clone with a few counts. Gene labels here are mouse ones. The read falls 4 residues short of the CDR3 end, and the missing part is taken from the germline J gene. The rearrangement uses TRBV19 and TRBJ2-2; D gene uncertain. Trimming took off 6 bases at V and 0 bases at J, with 6 bases between the two ends. CDR1 FNHDT and CDR2 SITEND come from the germline V gene (reference sequence). The CDR3 totals 13 residues. The CDR3 DNA, read in part, is TGTGCCAGCAAAACAACAAACACCGGG. This codes for CASKTTNTG. The CDR3, in full, reads CASKTTNTGQLYF.

This clone appeared many times. Gene labels here are mouse ones. The read comes to an end 4 residues before the CDR3 does, leaving the germline J gene to fill in the end. J is TRBJ2-7 and V is TRBV1, with TRBD1 matching 11 bases. Germline V CDR1 and CDR2: NSQYPW, LRSPGD (reference sequence). Trimming removed 1 base from V and 3 bases from J; junction bases left unmatched: 2. The CDR3 is made up of 15 amino acids. The CDR3 bases that were read are TGCACCTGCAGTGCAGCCGGGACAGGGGGCTAT. Protein sequence: CTCSAAGTGGY. The full-length CDR3 reads as CTCSAAGTGGYEQYF. The whole variable domain, filled in from reference TRBV1 and TRBJ2-7, reads VTLLEQNPRWRLVPRGQAVNLRCILKNSQYPWMSWYQQDLQKQLQWLFTLRSPGDKEVKSLPGADYLATRVTDTELRLQVANMSQGRTLYCTCSAAGTGGYEQYFGPGTRLTVL.

This clone was counted at least ten times. Gene labels here are mouse ones. The missing CDR3 end, 4 residues past where the read stops, is filled in from the germline J gene. This chain connects TRBV5 to TRBJ2-1, with 7 nucleotides matching TRBD1. J lost 6 bases, V lost 0 bases, and 5 bases had no gene match. The CDR3 runs 15 residues. Germline V gene data show CDR1 as LGHNA and CDR2 as YNLKQL (reference sequence). The DNA read from the CDR3 is TGTGCCAGCAGCCAAGATGGGCAGGGGGTTGCT. Encoded protein: CASSQDGQGVA. Given in full, the CDR3 is CASSQDGQGVAEQFF.

This clone was observed a handful of times. The listed genes are named as in mouse. The CDR3 DNA, read in part, is TGTGCAAGCAGCTTAGACTGGGGGGGCGACAACTATGCT. Translated: CASSLDWGGDNYA. The entire CDR3 is CASSLDWGGDNYAEQFF. The chain combines TRBV16 with TRBJ2-1, with 10 bases lining up with TRBD2. The read ends 4 residues before the CDR3 terminus; that terminus is restored from the germline J gene. CDR1 and CDR2 from the germline V gene are SGHSA and FRNQAP. V was clipped by 0 bases and J by 1 base; unmatched bases: 3. The CDR3 extends over 17 amino acids.

This clone turned up a few times. Mouse names are used for the genes. The read finishes 4 residues shy of the CDR3 end, and the germline J gene is used to complete it. This chain joins TRBV13-3 and TRBJ2-2; no clear D gene. Trimming took 3 bases from V and 1 from J, leaving 7 bases between them. CDR1 is NNHDY, CDR2 SYVADS, per germline. There are 14 residues in the CDR3. CDR3 DNA (partial): TGTGCCAGCAGTGGACACCAAAACACCGGG. Protein product: CASSGHQNTG. The full CDR3 reads CASSGHQNTGQLYF. The complete variable domain, with remaining parts taken from reference TRBV13-3 and TRBJ2-2, reads EAAVTQSPRSKVAVTGGKVTLSCHQTNNHDYMYWYRQDTGHGLRLIHYSYVADSTEKGDIPDGYKASRPSQENFSLILELASLSQTAVYFCASSGHQNTGQLYFGEGSKLTVL.

This clone was detected only a few times. Genes and germline are mouse. With the read ending 4 residues before the CDR3 end, the germline J gene is used to fill in that end. The chain carries TRBV13-2 and TRBJ2-1; 8 bases fit TRBD2. The germline V gene has CDR1 NNHNN and CDR2 SYGAGS (reference sequence). The CDR3 contains 16 residues. The J segment lost 5 bases and the V segment lost 0 bases, leaving 7 bases of the junction unmatched. The covered CDR3 bases are TGTGCCAGCGGTGATGCTCGCTGGGGGGAGGATGCT. As protein: CASGDARWGEDA. The entire CDR3 sequence reads CASGDARWGEDAEQFF.